Below are 27 T cell receptor beta chains sequenced from a single sample in a study of T cells after yellow fever vaccination. TCRdb used MiXCR to reprocess the 5' RACE reads, holding one entry per CDR3 protein. The sample yields 100,000 to 150,000 distinct CDR3 sequences, more than 7.5% seen once. Source: CD8+ T cells sorted from PBMCs, taken on the day of the yellow fever booster vaccination. The origin of the receptors is a man aged 18 to 30 who received the YFV17D yellow fever vaccine.

The chain is built from TRBV7-9 and TRBJ2-1; 7 nucleotides match TRBD2. Germline V gives CDR1 SEHNR, CDR2 FQNEAQ (reference sequence). The CDR3 contains 17 residues. With V trimmed by 3 bases and J by 6 bases, 14 bases remained unmatched. CDR3 sequence reads: CASSFSPDGGTINEQFF. The CDR3 DNA follows: TGTGCCAGCAGCTTTTCCCCCGACGGGGGGACGATCAATGAGCAGTTCTTC. Full variable domain (outside the CDR3, taken from reference TRBV7-9 and TRBJ2-1): DTGVSQNPRHKITKRGQNVTFRCDPISEHNRLYWYRQTLGQGPEFLTYFQNEAQLEKSRLLSDRFSAERPKGSFSTLEIQRTEQGDSAMYLCASSFSPDGGTINEQFFGPGTRLTVL.

This clonotype is large (0.1 to 1%) within its sample. The genes are TRBV14 and TRBJ1-2; 9 bases are shared with TRBD1. V gave up 5 bases and J gave up 2 bases; unmatched junction bases: 0. Per germline, CDR1 SGHDN and CDR2 FVKESK. The CDR3 loop spans 13 amino acids. CDR3 residues: CASSGTGNYGYTF. The CDR3 nucleotides are TGTGCCAGCAGCGGGACAGGGAACTATGGCTACACCTTC.

J is TRBJ1-1 and V is TRBV13; D unclear. Looked up from germline, CDR1 is PRHDT and CDR2 is FYEKMQ (reference sequence). The CDR3 has 12 residues. Trimming pared 5 bases from V and 5 bases from J, leaving 9 bases between. Here the CDR3 reads CASSRSPTEAFF. The DNA of the CDR3 is TGTGCCAGCAGCCGCTCGCCAACTGAAGCTTTCTTT.

The chain employs TRBV7-9 and TRBJ1-1; D is perhaps TRBD1 (5 bases). The CDR3 runs 12 residues. Germline CDR1 is SEHNR and CDR2 is FQNEAQ (reference sequence). Trimming pared 6 bases from V and 5 bases from J, leaving 10 bases between. CDR3 loop: CASSSRATEAFF. In DNA, the CDR3 is TGTGCCAGCAGTAGCAGGGCAACTGAAGCTTTCTTT.

This clonotype occurred many times. The chain recombines TRBV6-5 with TRBJ1-2; TRBD1 aligns across 12 bases. The CDR3 consists of 13 residues. Germline V CDR1 and CDR2: MNHEY, SVGAGI. Trimming took 8 bases from V and 4 from J; bases not matched to a gene: 2. The CDR3 nucleotides are TGTGCCAGCGGGACAGGGGGCTTCTATGGCTACACCTTC. This codes for CASGTGGFYGYTF.

This clonotype was counted between two and nine times. V is TRBV7-9 and J is TRBJ1-1, with a possible D match to TRBD1 (5 bases). With 1 base removed from V and 0 bases from J, the gap between germline ends came to 15 bases. The germline V gene has CDR1 SEHNR and CDR2 FQNEAQ (reference sequence). The CDR3 is 17 residues long. CDR3 DNA: TGTGCCAGCAGCTTAGAAGGGGTTCCAACCATGAACACTGAAGCTTTCTTT. It encodes CASSLEGVPTMNTEAFF.

The rearrangement joins TRBV20-1 to TRBJ2-7; 8 positions match TRBD1. This CDR3 spans 14 amino acids. Germline V gene lookup returns CDR1 DFQATT and CDR2 SNEGSKA (reference sequence). V dropped 0 bases and J dropped 5; count of bases not matched to a gene: 6. The CDR3 region has the DNA TGCAGTGCTAGAGATGTGGACAGGGAGAACGAGCAGTACGTC. This codes for CSARDVDRENEQYV.

This clonotype ranks as medium-sized. The chain is built from TRBV6-4 and TRBJ2-3; 13 bases align to TRBD2. The ends lost 3 bases at V and 4 bases at J; junction bases unmatched: 1. The germline V gene encodes CDR1 MRHNA and CDR2 SNTAGT. The CDR3 contains 15 residues. The CDR3 spells CASSETSGGADTQYF. CDR3 in DNA: TGTGCCAGCAGTGAAACTAGCGGGGGGGCAGATACGCAGTATTTT.

This clonotype occurred many times. The V call is TRBV11-2, the J call TRBJ2-7; D unresolved. With 1 base removed from V and 3 bases from J, the gap between germline ends came to 7 bases. From germline, CDR1 is SGHAT and CDR2 FQNNGV. CDR3 length: 13 residues. The CDR3 DNA reads TGTGCCAGCAGCTTAGGACCGTACTACGAGCAGTACTTC. The encoded protein is CASSLGPYYEQYF.

This clonotype has more than one count but fewer than ten. The chain uses TRBV4-1 and TRBJ1-6, with TRBD1 identical over 11 bases. There are 17 residues in the CDR3. Losses at the gene ends were 1 base for V and 8 bases for J; bases not matched to a gene: 7. CDR1 and CDR2 (germline): MGHRA, YSYEKL. DNA of the CDR3: TGCGCCAGCAGCCAAGGAGGTTGGACAGGGGGCGATTCACCCCTCCACTTT. Its translation: CASSQGGWTGGDSPLHF.

CDR3 loop: CASSQVHTEAFF. The DNA of the CDR3 is TGCGCCAGCAGCCAAGTCCACACTGAAGCTTTCTTT. The chain couples TRBV4-1 to TRBJ1-1; no firm D call. V lost 1 base and J lost 3, with 3 bases in between. Germline CDR1 reads MGHRA; CDR2 reads YSYEKL. CDR3 length: 12 residues.

V gene TRBV7-9 combines with J gene TRBJ1-2; D call uncertain. Germline V gene sequence: CDR1 SEHNR, CDR2 FQNEAQ (reference sequence). The CDR3 spans 11 residues. V lost 4 bases, J lost 5 bases, and 5 bases lay in between. The DNA of the CDR3 is TGTGCCAGCAGCTACGGGTATGGCTACACCTTC. Residues: CASSYGYGYTF.

This chain uses TRBV6-5 with TRBJ2-6; 8 nucleotides line up with TRBD1. CDR3 length: 16 amino acids. With V trimmed by 6 bases and J by 3 bases, 7 bases remained unmatched. Germline V CDR1 and CDR2: MNHEY, SVGAGI. CDR3 loop: CASSLQGVVGANVLTF. The CDR3 DNA sequence: TGTGCCAGCAGCCTACAGGGGGTGGTTGGGGCCAACGTCCTGACTTTC.

The J gene is TRBJ1-5, the V gene TRBV28; TRBD1 agrees at 7 bases. The CDR3 spans 14 residues. V shed 6 bases and J 9 bases; nucleotides not matched to a gene: 11. Looked up from germline, CDR1 is MDHEN and CDR2 is SYDVKM. CDR3 residues: CASSPTGRIRPQHF. The CDR3 region has the DNA TGTGCCAGCAGCCCGACAGGGCGTATCAGGCCCCAGCATTTT.

This clonotype was counted only a few times. The chain employs TRBV9 and TRBJ2-7; weak D call: TRBD1 (6 bases). Germline CDR1 reads SGDLS; CDR2 reads YYNGEE. Between the trimmed V and J ends, which lost 0 bases and 5 bases, there was a span of 12 bases. This CDR3 comprises 14 residues. CDR3 residues: CASSVGFWTDEQYF. In nucleotides, the CDR3 is TGTGCCAGCAGCGTAGGATTCTGGACAGACGAGCAGTACTTC.

For this clonotype: One end of the junction varies from germline; a read error may be responsible. The chain links TRBV10-3 to TRBJ2-3; 7 positions match TRBD2. CDR1 ENHRY and CDR2 SYGVKD come from the germline V gene. There are 13 residues in the CDR3. The CDR3: CATAAGGTDTQYF. Written as DNA, the CDR3 is TGCGCCACCGCGGCGGGGGGCACAGATACGCAGTATTTT.

CDR3 nucleotide sequence: TGTGCCATCAGTGAGATAACTAGCGGGGGAGAGACCCAGTACTTC. Its protein product is CAISEITSGGETQYF. The chain carries TRBV10-3 and TRBJ2-5, with 11 bases fitting TRBD2. CDR3 size: 15 residues. V lost 2 bases and J lost 4; bases outside the gene matches: 3. Per germline, CDR1 ENHRY and CDR2 SYGVKD.

J is TRBJ2-7 and V is TRBV4-3, with D hard to call. This CDR3 has 13 amino acids. Germline-derived CDR1 and CDR2 are LGHNA and YSLEER. Trimming stripped 0 bases from V and 2 bases from J, with 5 bases between. The CDR3 is CASSQDRAYEQYF. CDR3 coding DNA: TGCGCCAGCAGCCAAGATAGAGCCTACGAGCAGTACTTC.

Many counts were recorded for this clonotype. The gene calls are TRBV29-1 and TRBJ1-2; unclear D gene. From germline, CDR1 is SQVTM and CDR2 ANQGSEA. The length of the CDR3 is 15 residues. The V gene lost 0 bases and the J gene lost 4 bases, with 15 bases spanning the gap. CDR3 sequence: CSVEDMDVRAYGYTF. The CDR3, as DNA: TGCAGCGTTGAAGATATGGACGTGCGGGCCTATGGCTACACCTTC.

The genes are TRBV7-8 and TRBJ2-2; D is perhaps TRBD1 (6 bases). V lost 5 bases and J lost 7, with 14 bases in between. Germline V gene data show CDR1 as SGHVS and CDR2 as FQNEAQ. The CDR3 has 14 residues. CDR3 in amino acids: CASSPTGLNGELFF. DNA of the CDR3: TGTGCCAGCAGCCCTACAGGGCTAAACGGGGAGCTGTTTTTT.

This rearrangement joins TRBV6-5 to TRBJ1-1, with D possibly matching TRBD1 (6 bases). Germline values: CDR1 MNHEY, CDR2 SVGAGI. This CDR3 spans 14 amino acids. With 6 bases removed from V and 0 bases from J, the gap between germline ends came to 11 bases. CDR3 sequence: CASSPDSLNTEAFF. CDR3 DNA sequence: TGTGCCAGCAGCCCGGACAGTCTGAACACTGAAGCTTTCTTT.

This clonotype has only one observation. V and J are TRBV4-1 and TRBJ2-7, with D hard to call. V was pared by 2 bases and J by 2 bases, with 16 bases between. Germline loops: CDR1 MGHRA, CDR2 YSYEKL. The CDR3 is made up of 16 amino acids. CDR3 coding DNA: TGCGCCAGCAGCCAAATTGCGGAGATGGGCCCCTACGAGCAGTACGTC. It specifies CASSQIAEMGPYEQYV.

This clonotype was found many times. The chain employs TRBV12-3 or TRBV12-4 and TRBJ2-2; possibly TRBD1 for D (6 bases). The CDR3 is made up of 12 amino acids. The V end was cut by 3 bases, the J end by 9 bases, with 8 bases between. CDR3 DNA sequence: TGTGCCAGCAGTTTGGGGGCGTGGGAGCTGTTTTTT. This gives the protein CASSLGAWELFF.

This clonotype was picked up a small number of times. V usage is TRBV7-9 and J usage is TRBJ1-1, with D possibly TRBD1 on 6 matching bases. The germline CDR1 and CDR2 sequences are SEHNR and FQNEAQ (reference sequence). V lost 1 base and J lost 4, with 10 bases in between. The CDR3 totals 14 residues. In DNA form, the CDR3 reads TGTGCCAGCAGCTTAGGAGGGGGGAGCACTGAAGCTTTCTTT. Protein: CASSLGGGSTEAFF.

This clonotype has just a few counts. This chain joins TRBV29-1 and TRBJ2-1; 9 bases map to TRBD1. Germline loops: CDR1 SQVTM, CDR2 ANQGSEA. The CDR3 sequence is 14 residues long. V was clipped by 7 bases and J by 6 bases; unmatched bases: 10. CDR3 protein: CSGMGDRVVNEQFF. DNA for the CDR3: TGCAGCGGGATGGGGGACAGGGTAGTCAATGAGCAGTTCTTC.

Only a few counts were recorded for this clonotype. This rearrangement joins TRBV6-6 to TRBJ1-1, with D tentatively TRBD1 (5 bases). V lost 8 bases and J lost 4, with 11 bases in between. The CDR3 contains 12 residues. Looked up from germline, CDR1 is MNHNY and CDR2 is SVGAGI (reference sequence). The CDR3 protein is CASLEGSTEAFF. CDR3 bases: TGTGCCAGCTTAGAGGGGTCCACTGAAGCTTTCTTT.

Many counts were recorded for this clonotype. J is TRBJ1-1 and V is TRBV27; D gene unclear. In germline, CDR1 is MNHEY, CDR2 SMNVEV (reference sequence). There are 13 residues in the CDR3. The V gene lost 3 bases and the J gene lost 4 bases, with 9 bases spanning the gap. The CDR3 DNA follows: TGTGCCAGCAGTTTGTCAGGAAGCACTGAAGCTTTCTTT. Protein sequence: CASSLSGSTEAFF.